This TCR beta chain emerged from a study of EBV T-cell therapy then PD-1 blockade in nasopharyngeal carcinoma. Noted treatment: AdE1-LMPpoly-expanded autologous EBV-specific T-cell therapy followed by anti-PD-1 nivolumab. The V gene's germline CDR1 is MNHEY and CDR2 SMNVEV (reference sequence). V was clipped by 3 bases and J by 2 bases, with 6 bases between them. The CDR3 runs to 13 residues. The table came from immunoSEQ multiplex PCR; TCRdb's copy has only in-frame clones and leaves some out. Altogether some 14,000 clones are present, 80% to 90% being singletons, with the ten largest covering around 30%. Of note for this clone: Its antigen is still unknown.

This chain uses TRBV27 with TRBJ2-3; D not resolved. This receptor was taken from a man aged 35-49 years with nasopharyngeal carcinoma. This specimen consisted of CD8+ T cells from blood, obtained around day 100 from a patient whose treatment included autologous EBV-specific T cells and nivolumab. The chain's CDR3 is CASSFVDTDTQYF. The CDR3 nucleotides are TGTGCCAGCAGTTTCGTGGACACAGATACGCAGTATTTT.